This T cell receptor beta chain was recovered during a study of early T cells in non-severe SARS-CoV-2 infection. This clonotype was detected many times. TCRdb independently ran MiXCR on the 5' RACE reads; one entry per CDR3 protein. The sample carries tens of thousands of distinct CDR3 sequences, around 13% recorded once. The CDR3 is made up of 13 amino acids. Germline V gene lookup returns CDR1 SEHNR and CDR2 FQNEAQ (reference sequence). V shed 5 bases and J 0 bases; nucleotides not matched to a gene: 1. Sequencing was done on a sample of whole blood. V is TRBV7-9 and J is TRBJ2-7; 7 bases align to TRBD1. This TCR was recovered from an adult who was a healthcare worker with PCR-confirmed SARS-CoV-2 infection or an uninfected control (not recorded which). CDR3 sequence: CASSQGDSYEQYF. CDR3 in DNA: TGTGCCAGCAGCCAGGGGGACTCCTACGAGCAGTACTTC.